A single TCR beta chain is shown here with its context. What it binds is not known. Sequencing was performed with immunoSEQ multiplex PCR; in TCRdb, only in-frame clones are kept and a portion is missing. The sample includes approximately 150,000 clones, just under 95% of them seen just once. The record originates from a study of T cell responses to AZD1222 COVID-19 vaccine. Study results and limitations: Baseline seropositives among AZD1222 recipients totaled only five to seven.

The CDR3 length is 13 residues. The germline gives CDR1 SGHDT, CDR2 YYEEEE. Trimming cost V 7 bases and J 2 bases; bases outside gene matches: 3. This sequence was found in an adult in good health. The sequencing here drew on peripheral blood, taken on day 0 of AZD1222 vaccination. The rearrangement links TRBV5-6 to TRBJ2-7, with 10 bases matching TRBD1. The CDR3, as DNA: TGTGCCAGCCTGACAGGGGGCACCTACGAGCAGTACTTC. This gives the protein CASLTGGTYEQYF.